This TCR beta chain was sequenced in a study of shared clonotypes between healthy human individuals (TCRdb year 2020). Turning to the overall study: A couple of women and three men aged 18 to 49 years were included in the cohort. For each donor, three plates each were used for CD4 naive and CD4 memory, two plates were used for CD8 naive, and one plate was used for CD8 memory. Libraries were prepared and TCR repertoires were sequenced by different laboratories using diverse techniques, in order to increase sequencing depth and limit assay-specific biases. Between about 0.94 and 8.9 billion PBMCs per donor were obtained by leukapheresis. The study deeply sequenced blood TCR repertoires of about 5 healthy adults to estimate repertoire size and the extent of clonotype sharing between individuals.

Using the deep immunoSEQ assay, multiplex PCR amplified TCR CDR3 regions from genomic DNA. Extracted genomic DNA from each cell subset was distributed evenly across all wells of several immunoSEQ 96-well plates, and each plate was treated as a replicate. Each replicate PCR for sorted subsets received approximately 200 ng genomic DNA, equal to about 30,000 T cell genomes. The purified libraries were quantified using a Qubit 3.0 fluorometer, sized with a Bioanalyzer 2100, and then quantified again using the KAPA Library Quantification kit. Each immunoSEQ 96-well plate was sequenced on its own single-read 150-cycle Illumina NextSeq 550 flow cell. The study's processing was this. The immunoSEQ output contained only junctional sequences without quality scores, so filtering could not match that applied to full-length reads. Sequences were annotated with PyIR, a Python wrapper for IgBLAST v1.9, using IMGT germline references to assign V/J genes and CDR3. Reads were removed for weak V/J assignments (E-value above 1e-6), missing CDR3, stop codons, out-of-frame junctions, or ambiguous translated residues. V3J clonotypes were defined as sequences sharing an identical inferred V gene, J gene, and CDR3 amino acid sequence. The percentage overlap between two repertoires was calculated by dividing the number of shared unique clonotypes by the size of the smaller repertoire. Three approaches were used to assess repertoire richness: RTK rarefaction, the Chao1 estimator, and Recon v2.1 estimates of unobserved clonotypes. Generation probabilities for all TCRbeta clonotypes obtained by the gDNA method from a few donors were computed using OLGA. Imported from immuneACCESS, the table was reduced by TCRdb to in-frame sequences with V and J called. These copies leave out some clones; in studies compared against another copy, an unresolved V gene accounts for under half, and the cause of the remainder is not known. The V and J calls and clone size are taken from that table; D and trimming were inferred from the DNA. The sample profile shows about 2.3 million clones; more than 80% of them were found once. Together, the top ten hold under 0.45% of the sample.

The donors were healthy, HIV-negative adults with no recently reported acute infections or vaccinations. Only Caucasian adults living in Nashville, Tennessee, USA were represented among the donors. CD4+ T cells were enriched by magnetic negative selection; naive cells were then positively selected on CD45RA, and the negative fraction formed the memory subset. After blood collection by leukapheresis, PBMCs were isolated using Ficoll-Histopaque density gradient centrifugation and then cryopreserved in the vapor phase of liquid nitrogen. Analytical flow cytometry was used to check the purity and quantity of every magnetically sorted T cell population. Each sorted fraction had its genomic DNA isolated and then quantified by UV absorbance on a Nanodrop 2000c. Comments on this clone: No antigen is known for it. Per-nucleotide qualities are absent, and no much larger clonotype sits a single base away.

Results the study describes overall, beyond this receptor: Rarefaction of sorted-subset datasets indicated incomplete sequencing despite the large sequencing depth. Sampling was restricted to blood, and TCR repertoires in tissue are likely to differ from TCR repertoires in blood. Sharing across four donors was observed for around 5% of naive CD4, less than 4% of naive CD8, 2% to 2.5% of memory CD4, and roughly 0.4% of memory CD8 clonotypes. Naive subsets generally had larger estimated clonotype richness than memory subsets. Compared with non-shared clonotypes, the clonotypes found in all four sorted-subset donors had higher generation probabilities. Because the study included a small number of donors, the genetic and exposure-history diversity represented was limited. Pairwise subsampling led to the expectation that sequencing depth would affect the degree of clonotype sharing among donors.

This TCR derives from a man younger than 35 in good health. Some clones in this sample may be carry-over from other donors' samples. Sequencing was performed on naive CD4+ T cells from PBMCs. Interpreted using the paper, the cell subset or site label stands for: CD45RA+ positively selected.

The CDR3 protein is CASRTLGGYEQYF. DNA sequence: TGTGCCAGTCGAACCTTAGGGGGCTACGAGCAGTACTTC. The chain is made from TRBV11-2 and TRBJ2-7; TRBD1 is a weak D gene call, 6 bases matching. Including cysteine and phenylalanine, the CDR3 has 13 amino acids. Here the CDR3 DNA is all that survives: 39 bases in frame from base 1. CDR1 and CDR2 were assigned from the germline V gene as SGHAT and FQNNGV. Between the V and J ends, shortened by 9 bases and 3 bases respectively, the junction contains 15 bases.